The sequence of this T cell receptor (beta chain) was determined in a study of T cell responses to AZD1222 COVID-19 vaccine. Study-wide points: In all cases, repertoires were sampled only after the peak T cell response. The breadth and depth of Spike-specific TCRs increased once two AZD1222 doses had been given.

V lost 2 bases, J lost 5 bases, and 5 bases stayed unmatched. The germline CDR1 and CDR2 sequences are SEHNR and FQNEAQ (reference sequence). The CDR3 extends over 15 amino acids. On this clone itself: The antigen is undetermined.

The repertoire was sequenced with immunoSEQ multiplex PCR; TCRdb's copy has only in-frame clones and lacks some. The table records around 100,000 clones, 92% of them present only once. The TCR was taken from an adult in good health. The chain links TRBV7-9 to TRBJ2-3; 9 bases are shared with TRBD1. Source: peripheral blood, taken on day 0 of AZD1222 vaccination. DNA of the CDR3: TGTGCCAGCAGCTTATTGGGACAGGGCGTAGATACGCAGTATTTT. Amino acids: CASSLLGQGVDTQYF.